The clone carrying this TCR beta chain showed up just once. What it binds is not known. These data come from a study of OX40 agonist ivuxolimab in advanced cancers. Study-wide results and limits: Certain nonresponders additionally had low normalized T-cell clonal expansion. More expanded clones were found, on average, in CD8+ than in CD4+ T cells.

Repertoires were generated with immunoSEQ multiplex PCR, while TCRdb's copy carries only in-frame clones and drops some. Of tens of thousands of clones in the sample, over 75% were seen once. Trimming cost V 4 bases and J 5 bases; bases outside gene matches: 10. In germline, CDR1 is SGHRS, CDR2 YFSETQ. The CDR3 totals 15 residues. The material sequenced was CD4+ or CD8+ T cells sorted from blood, taken in a trial of the OX40 agonist ivuxolimab. The origin of this receptor is an adult with an advanced solid tumor such as melanoma, head and neck, liver or kidney cancer. The rearrangement joins TRBV5-1 to TRBJ1-1; 8 bases agree with TRBD1. Here the CDR3 DNA reads TGCGCCAGCAGCCCCGAAGGACAGGGTTTGACTGAAGCTTTCTTT. Translating it yields CASSPEGQGLTEAFF.